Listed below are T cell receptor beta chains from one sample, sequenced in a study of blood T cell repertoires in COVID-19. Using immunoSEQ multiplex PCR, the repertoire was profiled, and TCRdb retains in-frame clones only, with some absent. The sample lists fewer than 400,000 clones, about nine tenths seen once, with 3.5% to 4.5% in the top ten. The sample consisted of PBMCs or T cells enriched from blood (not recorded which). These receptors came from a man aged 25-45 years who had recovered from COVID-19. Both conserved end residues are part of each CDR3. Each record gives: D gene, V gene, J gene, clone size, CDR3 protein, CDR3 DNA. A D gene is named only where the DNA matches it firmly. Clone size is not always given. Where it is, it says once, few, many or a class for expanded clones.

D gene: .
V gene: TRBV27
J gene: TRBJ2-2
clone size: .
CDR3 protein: CASSGRGGELFF
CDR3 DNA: TGTGCCAGCAGTGGCAGGGGCGGGGAGCTGTTTTTT

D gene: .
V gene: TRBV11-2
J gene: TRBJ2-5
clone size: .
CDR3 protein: CASSLVDLIGTQYF
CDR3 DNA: TGTGCCAGCAGCTTAGTTGACTTAATAGGGACCCAGTACTTC

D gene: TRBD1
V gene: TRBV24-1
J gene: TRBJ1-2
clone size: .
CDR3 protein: CATSSGTGVGGYTF
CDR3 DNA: TGTGCCACCAGCTCCGGGACAGGGGTTGGTGGCTACACCTTC

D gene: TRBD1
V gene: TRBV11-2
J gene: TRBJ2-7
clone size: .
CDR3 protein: CASSSIQGAYEQYF
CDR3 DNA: TGTGCCAGCAGCTCGATACAGGGGGCGTACGAGCAGTACTTC

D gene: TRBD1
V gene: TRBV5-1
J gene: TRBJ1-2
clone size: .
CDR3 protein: CASSNGQGVFIDYGYTF
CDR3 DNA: TGCGCCAGCAGTAACGGACAGGGGGTCTTCATTGACTATGGCTACACCTTC

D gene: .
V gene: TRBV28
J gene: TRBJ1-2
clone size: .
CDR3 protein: CASSFDRVGYTF
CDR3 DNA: TGTGCCAGCAGTTTTGACCGGGTTGGCTACACCTTC

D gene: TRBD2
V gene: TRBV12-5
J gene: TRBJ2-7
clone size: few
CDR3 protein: CASGLDDPGLAGTNRYEQYF
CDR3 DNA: TGTGCTAGTGGTTTGGACGATCCTGGACTAGCGGGAACCAACCGTTACGAGCAGTACTTC

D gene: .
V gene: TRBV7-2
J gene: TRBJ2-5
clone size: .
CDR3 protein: CASSLAYELRETQYF
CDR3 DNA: TGTGCCAGCAGCTTAGCGTATGAGTTAAGAGAGACCCAGTACTTC

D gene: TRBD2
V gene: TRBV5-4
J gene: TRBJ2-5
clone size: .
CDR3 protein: CASSQGTSGGQETQYF
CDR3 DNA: TGTGCCAGCAGCCAAGGGACTAGCGGGGGTCAAGAGACCCAGTACTTC

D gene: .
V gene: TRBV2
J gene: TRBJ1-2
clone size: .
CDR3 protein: CASIWTDTHGYTF
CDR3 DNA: TGTGCCAGCATCTGGACAGATACGCATGGCTACACCTTC

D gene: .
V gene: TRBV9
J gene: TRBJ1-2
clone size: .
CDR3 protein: CASSDPHTGAANYGYTF
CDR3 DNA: TGTGCCAGCAGCGACCCCCATACAGGAGCAGCTAACTATGGCTACACCTTC

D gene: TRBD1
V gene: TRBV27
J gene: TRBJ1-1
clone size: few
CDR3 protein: CASSFQGQGGNTEAFF
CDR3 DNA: TGTGCCAGCAGTTTTCAGGGACAGGGGGGGAACACTGAAGCTTTCTTT